This entry lists 6 T cell receptor beta chains sequenced from one sample in a study of Graves' ophthalmopathy and Graves' hyperthyroidism. RNA transcripts were the template, and TCR beta CDR3 regions were amplified from them. First-round RT-PCR used HTBI primers; second-round multiplex PCR followed. MiXCR, run by TCRdb on the multiplex PCR reads, gives a single entry per CDR3 protein. The repertoire holds under 350,000 distinct CDR3 sequences, with 17% as singletons. Sequenced: peripheral blood. The receptors shown here come from an adult man with Graves' ophthalmopathy.

A remark on this clonotype: A single base separates this from a much larger clone, so it may be a read error. J is TRBJ2-2 and V is TRBV11-2; 8 bases match TRBD2. The CDR3 spans 17 residues. Germline values: CDR1 SGHAT, CDR2 FQNNGV. The CDR3 protein is CPSSLDRGTRGTGELFF. CDR3 bases: TGTCCCAGCAGCTTAGATCGAGGGACTAGAGGGACCGGGGAGCTGTTTTTT.

This sequence joins TRBV27 and TRBJ2-7; D is perhaps TRBD1 (7 bases). V lost 3 bases and J 1 base, leaving 10 bases between the germline ends. Germline CDR1 and CDR2: MNHEY and SMNVEV (reference sequence). The CDR3 consists of 14 residues. CDR3 loop: CASSFAGQSYEQYF. The CDR3 DNA sequence: TGTGCCAGCAGTTTTGCGGGACAGTCCTACGAGCAGTACTTC.

This clonotype was counted at least ten times. The J gene is TRBJ1-2, the V gene TRBV12-3 or TRBV12-4, with D perhaps matching TRBD1 (5 bases). This CDR3 contains 15 residues. The V gene lost 5 bases and the J gene lost 8 bases, with 21 bases spanning the gap. As DNA, the CDR3 is TGTGCCAGCAGTACCAGGACACCCACCCGCTTGGGCTACACCTTC. Residues: CASSTRTPTRLGYTF.

This chain uses TRBV25-1 with TRBJ2-7; 8 nucleotides align to TRBD1. The germline gives CDR1 MGHDK, CDR2 SYGVNS. V was pared by 1 base and J by 3 bases, with 8 bases of the junction left unmatched. The CDR3 loop spans 16 amino acids. This chain's CDR3 is CASSELGSGTGYEQYF. As DNA, the CDR3 is TGTGCCAGCAGTGAATTGGGGTCCGGGACAGGCTACGAGCAGTACTTC.

This clonotype was counted ten times or more. The CDR3 reads CASSQAYQGHLNTEAFF. The DNA for the CDR3 is TGTGCCAGCAGCCAAGCTTACCAGGGACACTTGAACACTGAAGCTTTCTTT. The chain recombines TRBV4-2 with TRBJ1-1; a weak D match, TRBD1 (6 bases). There are 17 residues in the CDR3. The V and J ends lost 1 base and 0 bases respectively, with 15 bases between them. The germline V gene has CDR1 LGHNA and CDR2 YNFKEQ.

The chain couples TRBV7-2 to TRBJ2-5; no clear D gene. The CDR3 is made up of 14 amino acids. The V end lost 4 bases, the J end lost 2 bases, and 11 bases lay between the germline ends. CDR1 SGHTA and CDR2 FQGNSA come from the germline V gene. The DNA of the CDR3 is TGTGCCAGCAGCTACCGGCACACACAAGAGACCCAGTACTTC. Protein product: CASSYRHTQETQYF.